Below, one TCR beta chain is given with its context. Its antigen is as yet unknown. These data originate in a study of cytomegalovirus exposure and HLA in healthy donors. Broader study findings: The Asian-associated ancestry cluster reportedly had fewer N-insertions than the approximately 630-donor mean in a later analysis. For most subjects, TCR beta sequences were reported to predict HLA-A and HLA-B alleles with accuracy.

At the time of sampling, donors were nominally healthy, though unrecorded immune exposures were likely. The CDR3 consists of 15 residues. The V gene's germline CDR1 is MNHEY and CDR2 SVGAGI. Trimming removed 6 bases from V and 3 bases from J; junction bases left unmatched: 10. PCR was performed using 60 Vbeta and 13 Jbeta primers. Clones were sequenced by immunoSEQ multiplex PCR, and TCRdb holds only the in-frame ones, with some missing. The sample includes about 120,000 clones, over 70% of them seen just once. This rearrangement joins TRBV6-5 to TRBJ1-1; 7 bases fit TRBD1. Material for sequencing was PBMCs. This clonotype originated in a female donor in good health and CMV-seronegative. The CDR3 DNA sequence: TGTGCCAGCAGACAAGAGACAGGGATTTACACTGAAGCTTTCTTT. Translation gives CASRQETGIYTEAFF.